Below, one T cell receptor beta chain is given with its context. This clone appeared a few times. Its specific antigen is unknown. Just one base apart from a much larger clone, this may be a read error. This same CDR3 is encoded by further DNA sequences in the sample. The data are from a study of beta chain features in type 1 diabetes (dated by TCRdb to 2016 to 2019). A note on the overall study: Patients and healthy donors did not differ in mean age, gender distribution, total cell number or subset yield. A total of about 100,000,000 sorted cells were examined across all samples, and RNA yield correlated strongly with the number of cells per subset. In the study, recently diagnosed type 1 diabetes patients and matched healthy donors were compared on the TCRB repertoires of their sorted circulating CD4+ T cell subsets. Regulatory and stem cell-like memory subsets were obtained from only 8 patients and roughly eight healthy donors, while naive and central memory subsets were obtained from all 28 donors.

All of the isolated RNA was reverse transcribed with the High Capacity cDNA Reverse Transcription Kit, so expressed TCRB transcripts were sequenced. Deep immunoSEQ sequencing was applied to naive, central memory and regulatory T cell samples, giving an average of roughly 3.5 million total reads per sample. Sorted cells were lysed in RLT buffer, and RNA was extracted using DNase-treated RNeasy Micro or Mini kits according to cell number. Each cell subset was processed separately to prevent cross-contamination, with patient and healthy donor samples processed together. The immunoSEQ multiplex PCR was used to amplify TCRB sequences from cDNA, yielding 87-bp fragments that span the CDR3 region. Sequencing of the amplicons was performed on the Illumina HiSeq platform. The authors' analysis ran thus. Synthetic template baselines were used to correct PCR bias computationally, reads within Hamming distance 2 were collapsed, and singletons that could not be merged were discarded. By aligning reads against IMGT, V, D and J genes, CDR3 length, and insertions or deletions at six rearrangement sites were assigned. Within each subset, clonotype counts were normalized to sorted cell number, and only after that were true diversity and Gini coefficients computed with the tcR R package. The overlap coefficient, calculated on TCRB nucleotide sequences, was used to quantify repertoire sharing. As a proxy for the pre-selection repertoire, out-of-frame TCRB sequences from naive cells were analyzed. TCRdb carries this immuneACCESS record with in-frame sequences only. Its versions omit some clonotypes, under half of them owing to an unresolved V gene in the studies checked, with the rest unexplained. That table is the source of V, J and clone size, and D and trimming were worked out from the DNA. Counted in this sample were roughly 500,000 clones; roughly an eighth of them appeared once. The ten largest clones represent approximately 0.045% of the sample.

Each donor gave one peripheral blood draw, roughly 0.12 L on average, collected into heparinised tubes. Using a panel that included CD45RO, CCR7, CD25, CD127, CD95 and CD27, naive, central memory, regulatory and stem cell-like memory CD4+ T cells were sorted on a BD FACSAria II. Every sorted population had a purity above 98%. PBMCs were isolated immediately by Lymphoprep density gradient centrifugation and stained directly without culture. Samples were stained and sorted in pairs, with one healthy donor and one patient per experiment, so that batch effects were minimized. V is pared back by 1 base and J by 5 bases, with 2 bases lying between the germline termini. The germline V gene gives CDR1 as SGHAT and CDR2 as FQNNGV. Including the terminal cysteine and phenylalanine, the CDR3 comprises 11 residues. Just the 33-base CDR3 DNA is kept, in frame starting at base 1. What the work shows at the level of the full study, not this receptor alone: In all four CD4+ subsets, TCRB CDR3 length was moderately but significantly shorter in type 1 diabetes patients. At VDJ recombination sites, type 1 diabetes patients had fewer insertions and more deleted nucleotides, which implies abnormalities in thymic rearrangement. Because the HLA sub-analyses included only small numbers of individuals, any influence of HLA type on TCRB rearrangement was left unresolved. Shorter templates might be favored by PCR, yet because patient and control samples were amplified and corrected together, any such skew would affect both groups equally. Sequencing cDNA rather than genomic DNA could over-represent highly expressing activated cells, although activation and CD3 levels did not differ between groups. Naive, central memory and regulatory TCRB repertoires appeared more similar among patients than among healthy donors.

The chain links TRBV11-2 with TRBJ2-5, with no confident D gene call. The sequence came from a woman aged 18-29 years in good health. The specimen was naive CD4+ T cells from blood. The sample's cell subset or site, from its label and the paper: true naive CD4+ T cells. The bases are TGTGCCAGCAGCTTAGTCGAGACCCAGTACTTC. This translates into CASSLVETQYF.